The 2 T cell receptor beta chains below all came from one sample that was sequenced in a study of T cell repertoires and HLA-DP antigens. Data came from immunoSEQ multiplex PCR; TCRdb stores just in-frame clones and leaves some out. The sample includes 55,000 to 80,000 clones, roughly 78% seen only once; the top ten take approximately 1.4%. Their antigen targets remain unknown. The sequencing input was CD4+ T cells from PBMCs. The source is a man aged 55 to 69 in good health and CMV-seronegative.

This clone occurred a few times. This sequence joins TRBV9 and TRBJ2-3; the D gene could be TRBD1 or TRBD2 (5 bases each). The CDR3 contains 14 residues. The germline gives CDR1 SGDLS, CDR2 YYNGEE. Trimming pared 0 bases from V and 2 bases from J, leaving 7 bases between. In DNA form, the CDR3 reads TGTGCCAGCAGCGTAGGGGGGTTCACAGATACGCAGTATTTT. This codes for CASSVGGFTDTQYF.

V and J are TRBV4-3 and TRBJ2-4; a possible D gene is TRBD1 (6 bases). Between the trimmed V and J ends, which lost 5 bases and 6 bases, there was a span of 14 bases. Germline-derived CDR1 and CDR2 are LGHNA and YSLEER. The CDR3 totals 14 residues. The CDR3 DNA sequence: TGCGCCAGCAGCGCACGGGACAAGGGAAACATTCAGTACTTC. Translation gives CASSARDKGNIQYF.